Below, 27 T cell receptor beta chains from the same sample are listed, as sequenced in a study of PD-1 blockade in classical Hodgkin lymphoma. TCRdb keeps only in-frame clones here, not all; method: immunoSEQ multiplex PCR. The sample has over 60,000 clones, approximately 92% seen once. The time point is: cycle 4 day 1 (C4D1), after more than five weeks of nivolumab. All patients relapsed after autologous stem cell transplantation, and brentuximab vedotin exposure varied. The sample consisted of peripheral blood mononuclear cells (PBMCs), taken before the fourth cycle of nivolumab. The receptors were sampled from a human donor with classical Hodgkin lymphoma.

The chain uses TRBV7-6 and TRBJ2-5; 9 positions match TRBD1. CDR3 length equals 19 residues. V dropped 5 bases and J dropped 2; count of bases not matched to a gene: 18. CDR1 is SGHVS and CDR2 is FNYEAQ in the germline V gene. The CDR3: CASSPKDSVDRGLQETQYF. The CDR3 DNA reads TGTGCCAGCAGCCCCAAGGACTCTGTGGACAGGGGACTTCAAGAGACCCAGTACTTC.

There are a few counts of this clone. CDR3 DNA: TGTGCCAGCAATCCTAGCGAGAACACCGGGGAGCTGTTTTTT. Protein sequence: CASNPSENTGELFF. V and J are TRBV7-9 and TRBJ2-2, with D maybe TRBD2 (6 bases). In germline, CDR1 is SEHNR, CDR2 FQNEAQ (reference sequence). V lost 7 bases to trimming and J lost 1 base, with 10 bases between them. This CDR3 comprises 14 residues.

The chain combines TRBV27 with TRBJ2-3, with 7 bases fitting TRBD1. The germline CDR1 and CDR2 sequences are MNHEY and SMNVEV (reference sequence). With V trimmed by 8 bases and J by 0 bases, 5 bases remained unmatched. The CDR3 is 14 residues long. The CDR3 coding sequence is TGTGCCAGCGCAGGGACAGAGAGCACAGATACGCAGTATTTT. This translates into CASAGTESTDTQYF.

This sequence joins TRBV5-5 and TRBJ1-1; tentative D call: TRBD1 (5 bases). This CDR3 contains 18 residues. V was pared by 3 bases and J by 3 bases, with 24 bases between. Germline V gene lookup returns CDR1 SGHKS and CDR2 YYEKEE (reference sequence). Here the CDR3 reads CASSSQYNRRGLYTEAFF. CDR3 nucleotide sequence: TGTGCCAGCAGCTCACAGTACAATCGGAGGGGATTGTACACTGAAGCTTTCTTT.

This sequence joins TRBV21-1 and TRBJ2-5; the table's D call, TRBD2, was not checked against the DNA. The better agreement between TRBJ2-7 and the DNA end casts doubt on the J call. TRBV21-1 is listed as a pseudogene. The CDR3 totals 19 residues. CDR3 sequence reads: CASSKAGTSGRAGTYEQYF. The DNA of the CDR3 is TGTGCCAGCAGCAAAGCAGGGACTAGCGGGAGGGCCGGGACCTACGAGCAGTACTTC.

The V call is TRBV29-1, the J call TRBJ2-7; D gene uncertain. Per germline, CDR1 SQVTM and CDR2 ANQGSEA. The CDR3 extends over 12 amino acids. The V and J ends lost 7 bases and 0 bases respectively, with 10 bases between them. The DNA for the CDR3 is TGCAGCGAGTTAACAGCCTCCTACGAGCAGTACTTC. It translates to CSELTASYEQYF.

This clone appeared a single time. V and J are TRBV12-2 and TRBJ1-5. TRBV12-2 counts as a pseudogene. CDR3 length: 17 amino acids. CDR3 protein: CASRLGGFVVGNQPQHF. In DNA, the CDR3 is TGTGCAAGTCGCTTGGGGGGTTTCGTCGTTGGCAATCAGCCCCAGCATTTT.

The gene calls are TRBV10-3 and TRBJ1-2; D is unresolved. CDR1 and CDR2 from the germline V gene are ENHRY and SYGVKD. V was cut by 2 bases and J by 2 bases, with 12 bases left in between. The CDR3 is 15 residues long. The DNA for the CDR3 is TGTGCCATCAGTGAGCCCCGGCAGCCGAACTATGGCTACACCTTC. Protein: CAISEPRQPNYGYTF.

The V and J genes are TRBV7-9 and TRBJ2-1; maybe TRBD1 (5 bases). The CDR3 is 17 residues long. V was pared by 2 bases and J by 0 bases, with 14 bases between. In germline, CDR1 is SEHNR, CDR2 FQNEAQ (reference sequence). CDR3 amino acids: CASSLLPRGSSYNEQFF. The CDR3 region has the DNA TGTGCCAGCAGCTTACTCCCAAGGGGCTCCTCCTACAATGAGCAGTTCTTC.

V usage is TRBV10-3 and J usage is TRBJ2-1; no reliable D call. Germline assignment: CDR1 ENHRY and CDR2 SYGVKD. This CDR3 spans 13 amino acids. V shed 0 bases and J shed 9 bases, with 9 bases lying between them. In DNA form, the CDR3 reads TGTGCCATCAGTGAGTCGTTTAGCAGTGAGCAGTTCTTC. Its protein product is CAISESFSSEQFF.

The V gene is TRBV10-2, the J gene TRBJ1-1, with TRBD1 matching 7 bases. The CDR3 contains 14 residues. CDR1 and CDR2 (germline): WSHSY, SAAADI. Losses at the gene ends were 3 bases for V and 2 bases for J; bases not matched to a gene: 3. CDR3 DNA: TGCGCCAGCAGTGACAGACAGGGCAACACTGAAGCTTTCTTT. Translation: CASSDRQGNTEAFF.

This sequence joins TRBV2 and TRBJ2-7, with D perhaps TRBD2 (5 bases). The CDR3 consists of 14 residues. The germline V gene has CDR1 SNHLY and CDR2 FYNNEI. Trimming removed 2 bases from V and 0 bases from J, with 8 bases in between. CDR3 in DNA: TGTGCCAGCAGTGAAAGAGGGAGCTCCTACGAGCAGTACTTC. This gives the protein CASSERGSSYEQYF. Filled out from reference TRBV2 and TRBJ2-7, the complete variable domain reads EPEVTQTPSHQVTQMGQEVILRCVPISNHLYFYWYRQILGQKVEFLVSFYNNEISEKSEIFDDQFSVERPDGSNFTLKIRSTKLEDSAMYFCASSERGSSYEQYFGPGTRLTVT.

This clone was counted a single time. J is TRBJ2-1 and V is TRBV14; 8 bases agree with TRBD2. J lost 2 bases, V lost 5 bases, and 32 bases had no gene match. The CDR3 covers 24 residues. The germline gives CDR1 SGHDN, CDR2 FVKESK. Here the CDR3 reads CASSNVPGGDAVTSGQGPYNEQFF. The CDR3 DNA sequence: TGTGCCAGCAGCAACGTTCCCGGGGGGGACGCCGTAACTAGCGGCCAAGGGCCCTACAATGAGCAGTTCTTC.

J is TRBJ2-1 and V is TRBV27; 8 positions match TRBD2. J lost 9 bases, V lost 5 bases, and 9 bases had no gene match. The CDR3 extends over 14 amino acids. The germline gives CDR1 MNHEY, CDR2 SMNVEV (reference sequence). The chain's CDR3 is CASSTQREYGEQFF. CDR3 nucleotides: TGTGCCAGCAGTACCCAGCGGGAGTACGGTGAGCAGTTCTTC.

The chain links TRBV5-1 to TRBJ2-7; the match to TRBD1 covers 11 bases. This CDR3 contains 16 residues. V lost 0 bases to trimming and J lost 3 bases; unmatched junction nucleotides: 5. Germline V lookup: CDR1 SGHRS, CDR2 YFSETQ. The CDR3 nucleotides read TGCGCCAGCAGCTTGGGTCACGGGACAGGGGGCTACGAGCAGTACTTC. Protein: CASSLGHGTGGYEQYF. Together with reference TRBV5-1 and TRBJ2-7, the CDR3 gives the full variable domain: KAGVTQTPRYLIKTRGQQVTLSCSPISGHRSVSWYQQTPGQGLQFLFEYFSETQRNKGNFPGRFSGRQFSNSRSEMNVSTLELGDSALYLCASSLGHGTGGYEQYFGPGTRLTVT.

This clone was seen just once. The J gene is TRBJ2-7, the V gene TRBV10-3; D unclear. CDR1 is ENHRY and CDR2 is SYGVKD in the germline V gene. Trimming stripped 4 bases from V and 1 base from J, with 8 bases between. The CDR3 extends over 13 amino acids. The CDR3 sequence: CAISGTTSYEQYF. The CDR3 DNA is TGTGCCATCAGTGGGACCACTTCCTACGAGCAGTACTTC.

The rearrangement uses TRBV5-1 and TRBJ2-6; D remains unclear. The length of the CDR3 is 14 residues. The V gene's germline CDR1 is SGHRS and CDR2 YFSETQ. V lost 4 bases and J 4 bases, leaving 9 bases between the germline ends. In nucleotides, the CDR3 is TGCGCCAGCAGCACTAAACTCGGGGCCAACGTCCTGACTTTC. Amino acids: CASSTKLGANVLTF.

The chain employs TRBV2 and TRBJ2-6; D gene unclear. This CDR3 has 17 residues. The germline V gene has CDR1 SNHLY and CDR2 FYNNEI. Trimming shortened V by 3 bases and J by 1 base, and 13 bases separated the two germline ends. CDR3 amino acids: CASSDYSHFSGANVLTF. The CDR3 nucleotides read TGTGCCAGCAGTGATTATTCCCACTTTTCTGGGGCCAACGTCCTGACTTTC.

This clone showed up just a few times. V is TRBV6-1 and J is TRBJ1-6, with D unclear. This CDR3 has 14 residues. V was pared by 3 bases and J by 9 bases, with 12 bases between. Germline CDR1 MNHNS, CDR2 SASEGT. CDR3 protein: CASSDLGITSPLHF. For the CDR3, the DNA is TGTGCCAGCAGTGACTTGGGCATCACTTCACCCCTCCACTTT.

The chain is built from TRBV29-1 and TRBJ2-3; a weak D match, TRBD2 (5 bases). With 7 bases removed from V and 3 bases from J, the gap between germline ends came to 14 bases. CDR3 length equals 13 residues. Germline V gene sequence: CDR1 SQVTM, CDR2 ANQGSEA. The CDR3 bases are TGCAGCGCCCCGGTTGGGGAGACAGATACGCAGTATTTT. This encodes CSAPVGETDTQYF.

V is TRBV13 and J is TRBJ1-1; a weak D match, TRBD1 (5 bases). From germline, CDR1 is PRHDT and CDR2 FYEKMQ (reference sequence). The length of the CDR3 is 14 residues. V dropped 5 bases and J dropped 1 base, with 11 bases sitting between them. CDR3 DNA sequence: TGTGCCAGCAGCCTACGAGACAGGAACACTGAAGCTTTCTTT. Translated: CASSLRDRNTEAFF.

The CDR3 protein is CASSLVSGGGGYEQFF. CDR3 DNA sequence: TGTGCCAGCAGTTTAGTAAGCGGGGGAGGAGGGTATGAGCAGTTCTTC. V and J are TRBV28 and TRBJ2-1; TRBD2 matches 8 bases. The germline gives CDR1 MDHEN, CDR2 SYDVKM. With 2 bases clipped from V and 8 bases from J, the junction kept 11 bases outside the gene matches. This CDR3 spans 16 amino acids.

This clone was seen just once. The CDR3 reads CASSETGSWNEKLFF. DNA of the CDR3: TGTGCCAGCAGTGAAACAGGGAGCTGGAATGAAAAACTGTTTTTT. J is TRBJ1-4 and V is TRBV2; a possible D gene is TRBD1 (6 bases). Germline CDR1 is SNHLY and CDR2 is FYNNEI. Trimming took off 2 bases at V and 5 bases at J, with 12 bases between the two ends. This CDR3 has 15 amino acids.

This chain connects TRBV28 to TRBJ1-2; D may be TRBD1 (5 bases). This CDR3 is 14 amino acids long. CDR1 is MDHEN and CDR2 is SYDVKM in the germline V gene. V shed 3 bases and J shed 4 bases, with 12 bases lying between them. CDR3: CASSFRDRPYGYTF. DNA for the CDR3: TGTGCCAGCAGTTTCCGGGACCGGCCCTATGGCTACACCTTC.

The chain is built from TRBV6-5 and TRBJ1-1; TRBD1 might be the D (5 bases). Trimming pared 6 bases from V and 3 bases from J, leaving 17 bases between. CDR3 size: 15 residues. Germline CDR1 and CDR2: MNHEY and SVGAGI. The CDR3, as DNA: TGTGCCAGCAGGCCCAGACAGCTAACTTACACTGAAGCTTTCTTT. It yields the protein CASRPRQLTYTEAFF.

V is TRBV28 and J is TRBJ2-5; D could derive from TRBD1 or TRBD2 (5 bases each). Germline V gives CDR1 MDHEN, CDR2 SYDVKM. Trimming shortened V by 11 bases and J by 3 bases, and 19 bases separated the two germline ends. The CDR3 is made up of 14 amino acids. This CDR3 reads CASRTGRRKETQYF. The CDR3 region has the DNA TGTGCCTCTCGTACGGGACGTCGAAAAGAGACCCAGTACTTC.

The V call is TRBV2, the J call TRBJ2-2; D uncertain. The V end was cut by 2 bases, the J end by 3 bases, with 7 bases between. The V gene's germline CDR1 is SNHLY and CDR2 FYNNEI. The CDR3 is made up of 14 amino acids. CDR3 nucleotides: TGTGCCAGCAGTGAATATACGGACACCGGGGAGCTGTTTTTT. Encoded protein: CASSEYTDTGELFF.